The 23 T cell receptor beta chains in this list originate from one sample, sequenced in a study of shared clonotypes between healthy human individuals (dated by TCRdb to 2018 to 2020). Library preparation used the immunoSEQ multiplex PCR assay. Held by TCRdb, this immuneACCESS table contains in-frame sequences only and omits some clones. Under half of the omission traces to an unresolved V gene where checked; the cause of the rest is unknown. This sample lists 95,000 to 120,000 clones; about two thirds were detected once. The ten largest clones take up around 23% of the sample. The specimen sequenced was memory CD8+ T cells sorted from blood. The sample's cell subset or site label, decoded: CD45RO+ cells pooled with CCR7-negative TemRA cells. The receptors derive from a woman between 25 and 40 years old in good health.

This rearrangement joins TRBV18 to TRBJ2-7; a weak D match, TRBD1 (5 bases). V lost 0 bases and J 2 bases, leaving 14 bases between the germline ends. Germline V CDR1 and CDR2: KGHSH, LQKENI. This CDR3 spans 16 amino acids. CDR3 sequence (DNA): TGTGCCAGCTCACCACCGACCAGGCGGACACCCTACGAGCAGTACTTC. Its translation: CASSPPTRRTPYEQYF. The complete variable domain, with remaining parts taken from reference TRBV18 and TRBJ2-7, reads NAGVMQNPRHLVRRRGQEARLRCSPMKGHSHVYWYRQLPEEGLKFMVYLQKENIIDESGMPKERFSAEFPKEGPSILRIQQVVRGDSAAYFCASSPPTRRTPYEQYFGPGTRLTVT.

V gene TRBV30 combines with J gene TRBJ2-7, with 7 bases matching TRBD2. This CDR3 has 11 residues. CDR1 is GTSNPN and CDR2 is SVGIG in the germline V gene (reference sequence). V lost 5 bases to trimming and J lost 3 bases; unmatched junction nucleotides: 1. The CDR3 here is CAWGDYYEQYF. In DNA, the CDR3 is TGTGCCTGGGGGGACTACTACGAGCAGTACTTC.

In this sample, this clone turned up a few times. The CDR3 spells CASSSGTAFTGELFF. The DNA for the CDR3 is TGTGCCAGCAGTTCCGGGACAGCATTCACCGGGGAGCTGTTTTTT. The rearrangement joins TRBV5-3 to TRBJ2-2, with 7 bases matching TRBD1. TRBV5-3 is recorded as an ORF, its role being uncertain. V dropped 8 bases and J dropped 4; count of bases not matched to a gene: 11. This CDR3 has 15 amino acids.

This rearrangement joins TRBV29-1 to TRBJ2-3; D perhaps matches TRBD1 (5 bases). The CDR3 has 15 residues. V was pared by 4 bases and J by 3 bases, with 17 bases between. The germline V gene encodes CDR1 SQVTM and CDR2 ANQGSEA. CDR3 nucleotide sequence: TGCAGCGTTGGGAATCTAAGACAGCCTACAGATACGCAGTATTTT. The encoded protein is CSVGNLRQPTDTQYF.

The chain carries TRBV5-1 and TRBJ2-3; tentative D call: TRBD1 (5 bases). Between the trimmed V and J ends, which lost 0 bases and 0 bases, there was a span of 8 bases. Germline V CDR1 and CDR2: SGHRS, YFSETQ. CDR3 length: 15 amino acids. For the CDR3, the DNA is TGCGCCAGCAGCTTGGTGCAGGGAAGCACAGATACGCAGTATTTT. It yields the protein CASSLVQGSTDTQYF.

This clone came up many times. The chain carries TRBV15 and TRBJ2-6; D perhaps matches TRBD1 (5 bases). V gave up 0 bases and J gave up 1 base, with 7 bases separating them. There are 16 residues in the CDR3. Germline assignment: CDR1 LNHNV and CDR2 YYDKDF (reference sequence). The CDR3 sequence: CATSRDRGSGANVLTF. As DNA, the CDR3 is TGTGCCACCAGCAGAGATAGGGGTTCTGGGGCCAACGTCCTGACTTTC.

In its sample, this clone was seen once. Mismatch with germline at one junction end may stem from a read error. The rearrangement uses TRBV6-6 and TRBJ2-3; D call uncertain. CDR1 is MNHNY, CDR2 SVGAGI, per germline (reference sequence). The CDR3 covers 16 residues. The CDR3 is CASSDSTGGHTDTQYF. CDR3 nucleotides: TGTGCCAGCAGTGACTCGACCGGCGGCCACACAGATACGCAGTATTTT.

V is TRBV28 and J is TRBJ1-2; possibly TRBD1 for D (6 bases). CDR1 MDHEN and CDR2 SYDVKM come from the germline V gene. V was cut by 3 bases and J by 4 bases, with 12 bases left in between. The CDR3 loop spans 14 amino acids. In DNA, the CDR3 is TGTGCCAGCAGTTTGCGACAGGCGTTCTATGGCTACACCTTC. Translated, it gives CASSLRQAFYGYTF.

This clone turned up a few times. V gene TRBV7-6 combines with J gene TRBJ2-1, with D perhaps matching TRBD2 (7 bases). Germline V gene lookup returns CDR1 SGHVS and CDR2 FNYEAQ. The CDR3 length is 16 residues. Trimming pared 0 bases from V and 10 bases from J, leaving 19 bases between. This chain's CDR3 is CASSLAVWEGQGEQFF. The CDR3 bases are TGTGCCAGCAGCTTAGCGGTCTGGGAGGGCCAGGGGGAGCAGTTCTTC.

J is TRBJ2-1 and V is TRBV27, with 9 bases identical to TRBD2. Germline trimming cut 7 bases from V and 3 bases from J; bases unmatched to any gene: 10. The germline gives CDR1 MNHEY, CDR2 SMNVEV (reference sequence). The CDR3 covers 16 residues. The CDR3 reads CASKMDSGSVYNEQFF. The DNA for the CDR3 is TGTGCCAGCAAAATGGATAGCGGGAGCGTCTACAATGAGCAGTTCTTC.

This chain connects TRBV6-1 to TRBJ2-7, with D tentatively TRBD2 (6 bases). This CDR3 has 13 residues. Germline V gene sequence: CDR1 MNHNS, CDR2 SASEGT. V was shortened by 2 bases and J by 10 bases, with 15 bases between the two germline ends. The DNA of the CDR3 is TGTGCCAGCAGTGAATTGGGGGGAGCGGATCAGTACTTC. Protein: CASSELGGADQYF.

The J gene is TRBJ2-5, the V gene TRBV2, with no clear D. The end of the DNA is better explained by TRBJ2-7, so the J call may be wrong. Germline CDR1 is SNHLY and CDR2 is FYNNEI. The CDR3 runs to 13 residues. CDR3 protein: CASRNAEPYEQYF. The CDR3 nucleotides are TGTGCCAGCAGGAATGCGGAGCCCTACGAGCAGTACTTC.

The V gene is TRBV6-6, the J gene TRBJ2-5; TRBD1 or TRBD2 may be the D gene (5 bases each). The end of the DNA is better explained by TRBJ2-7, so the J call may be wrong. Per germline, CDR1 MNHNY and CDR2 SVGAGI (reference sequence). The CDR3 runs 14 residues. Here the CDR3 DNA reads TGTGCCAGCAGTTACTCTCCAGGGACCCACGAGCAGTACTTC. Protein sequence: CASSYSPGTHEQYF.

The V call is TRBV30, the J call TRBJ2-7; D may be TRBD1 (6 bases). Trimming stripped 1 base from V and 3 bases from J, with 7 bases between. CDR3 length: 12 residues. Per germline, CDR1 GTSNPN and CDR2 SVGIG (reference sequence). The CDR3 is CAWSDRDYEQYF. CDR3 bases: TGTGCCTGGAGTGACAGGGACTACGAGCAGTACTTC. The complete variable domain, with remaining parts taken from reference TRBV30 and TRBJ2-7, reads SQTIHQWPATLVQPVGSPLSLECTVEGTSNPNLYWYRQAAGRGLQLLFYSVGIGQISSEVPQNLSASRPQDRQFILSSKKLLLSDSGFYLCAWSDRDYEQYFGPGTRLTVT.

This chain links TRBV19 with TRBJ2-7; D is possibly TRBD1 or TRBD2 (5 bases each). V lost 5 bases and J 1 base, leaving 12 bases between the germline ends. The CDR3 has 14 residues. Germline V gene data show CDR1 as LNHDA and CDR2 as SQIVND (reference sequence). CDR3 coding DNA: TGTGCCAGTAGTTTAGGGGACCGATCCTACGAGCAGTACTTC. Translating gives CASSLGDRSYEQYF.

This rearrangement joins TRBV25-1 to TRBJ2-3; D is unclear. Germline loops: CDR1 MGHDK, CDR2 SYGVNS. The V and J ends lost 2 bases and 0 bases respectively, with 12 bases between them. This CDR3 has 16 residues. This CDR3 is CASSERADGSTDTQYF. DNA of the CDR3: TGTGCCAGCAGTGAAAGGGCTGACGGGAGCACAGATACGCAGTATTTT.

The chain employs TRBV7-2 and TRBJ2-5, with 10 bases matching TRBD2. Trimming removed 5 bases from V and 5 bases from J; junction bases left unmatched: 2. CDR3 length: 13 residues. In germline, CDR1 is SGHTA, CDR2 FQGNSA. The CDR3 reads CASSTTSGETQYF. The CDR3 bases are TGTGCCAGCAGCACGACTAGCGGGGAGACCCAGTACTTC.

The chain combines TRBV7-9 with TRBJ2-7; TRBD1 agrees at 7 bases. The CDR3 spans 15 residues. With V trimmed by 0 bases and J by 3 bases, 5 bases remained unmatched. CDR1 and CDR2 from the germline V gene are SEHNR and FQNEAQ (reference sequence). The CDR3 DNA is TGTGCCAGCAGCTTAGCGGGACAGCAAAACTACGAGCAGTACTTC. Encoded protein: CASSLAGQQNYEQYF.

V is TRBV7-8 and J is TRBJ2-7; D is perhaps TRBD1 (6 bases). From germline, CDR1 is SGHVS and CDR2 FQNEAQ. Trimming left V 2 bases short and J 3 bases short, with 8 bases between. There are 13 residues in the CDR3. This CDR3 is CASSLQGNYEQYF. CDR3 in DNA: TGTGCCAGCAGCTTACAGGGGAACTACGAGCAGTACTTC.

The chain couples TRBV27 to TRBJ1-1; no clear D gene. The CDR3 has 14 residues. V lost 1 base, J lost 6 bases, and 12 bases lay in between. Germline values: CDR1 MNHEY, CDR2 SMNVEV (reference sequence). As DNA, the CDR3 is TGTGCCAGCAGTTTATTCCCGGGTTGGGCTGAAGCTTTCTTT. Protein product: CASSLFPGWAEAFF.

The CDR3: CASSQGQVSSYEQYF. CDR3 nucleotide sequence: TGCGCCAGCAGCCAGGGACAGGTGTCCTCCTACGAGCAGTACTTC. The gene calls are TRBV4-1 and TRBJ2-7, with 8 bases that match TRBD1. This CDR3 region has 15 residues. Losses at the gene ends were 3 bases for V and 0 bases for J; bases not matched to a gene: 4. Germline V gene lookup returns CDR1 MGHRA and CDR2 YSYEKL.

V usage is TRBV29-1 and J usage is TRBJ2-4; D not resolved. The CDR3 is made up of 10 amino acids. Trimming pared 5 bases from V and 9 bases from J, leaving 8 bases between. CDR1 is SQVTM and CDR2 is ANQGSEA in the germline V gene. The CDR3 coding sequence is TGCAGCGTTCTGGCTGGCATTCAGTACTTC. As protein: CSVLAGIQYF.

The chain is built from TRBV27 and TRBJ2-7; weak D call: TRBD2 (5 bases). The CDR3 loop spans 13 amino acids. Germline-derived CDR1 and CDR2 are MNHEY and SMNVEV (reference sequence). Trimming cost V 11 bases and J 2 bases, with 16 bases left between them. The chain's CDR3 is CARPSKATYEQYF. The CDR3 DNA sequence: TGTGCCCGTCCTAGCAAAGCGACCTACGAGCAGTACTTC.